A few counts support the clone carrying this TCR beta chain. Its matching antigen is unknown. Other DNA sequences from this sample encode an identical CDR3 as well. The data belong to a study of cytomegalovirus exposure and HLA in healthy donors. The donors were members of the validation cohort comprising approximately 120 subjects, separate from the roughly 690-subject first cohort. Assay used: immunoSEQ multiplex PCR; TCRdb lists only in-frame clones, some missing. The table lists around 300,000 clones, about 90% of them singletons. Study-level results: Most TCR sequences proved rare, with some public TCRs found in many donors. The study put 150 to 200 TCR beta chains on its list as cytomegalovirus-associated. Specificity of a few CMV-associated chains for CMV antigens was verified in vitro.

CDR3 length: 13 residues. Germline V gene data show CDR1 as SGHDN and CDR2 as FVKESK. V lost 1 base, J lost 8 bases, and 4 bases stayed unmatched. The sequencing sample was made of PBMCs. The chain combines TRBV14 with TRBJ1-2; 7 nucleotides match TRBD1. This TCR was sampled from a young woman in good health and CMV-seropositive. In DNA form, the CDR3 reads TGTGCCAGCAGCCAAGGACAGGGTTGGGGCTACACCTTC. Protein sequence: CASSQGQGWGYTF.